A single sample is the source of the 13 T cell receptor beta chains below, sequenced in a study of T cell responses to AZD1222 COVID-19 vaccine. Generated by immunoSEQ multiplex PCR, the TCRdb table keeps only in-frame clones and is missing some. This table holds more than 70,000 clones, 88% found once. The material was peripheral blood, obtained on day 0 of MenACWY control vaccination. Every receptor here comes from an adult in good health.

The chain recombines TRBV23-1 with TRBJ1-6; the D gene is possibly TRBD1 (6 bases). TRBV23-1 is an open reading frame, and its role is uncertain. This CDR3 is built from 17 residues. Trimming took 0 bases from V and 7 from J, leaving 16 bases between them. The CDR3 spells CASSQSTPRGGNSPLHF. Written as DNA, the CDR3 is TGCGCCAGCAGTCAATCGACTCCCAGGGGCGGAAATTCACCCCTCCACTTT.

The rearrangement joins TRBV30 to TRBJ1-1; no clear D. CDR1 and CDR2 from the germline V gene are GTSNPN and SVGIG (reference sequence). The CDR3 sequence is 14 residues long. The ends were cut back, 4 bases at V and 4 bases at J, with 16 bases in the middle. In DNA, the CDR3 is TGTGCCTGGACCTACGGTCTGGGCGGCACTGAAGCTTTCTTT. Encoded protein: CAWTYGLGGTEAFF.

In this sample, this clone turned up once. This chain joins TRBV5-1 and TRBJ2-7; D is possibly TRBD1 (5 bases). V lost 4 bases to trimming and J lost 0 bases, with 14 bases between them. This CDR3 comprises 15 residues. Germline V gene sequence: CDR1 SGHRS, CDR2 YFSETQ. The CDR3 bases are TGCGCCAGCAGCCAGAGGCAGGGCCGCTCCTACGAGCAGTACTTC. This translates into CASSQRQGRSYEQYF.

This chain joins TRBV18 and TRBJ1-4; 8 bases align to TRBD1. CDR1 KGHSH and CDR2 LQKENI come from the germline V gene. CDR3 size: 16 residues. J gave up 5 bases and V 3 bases, and 8 bases lay outside the gene matches. The CDR3 protein is CASSPSRDRRNEKLFF. The CDR3 DNA follows: TGTGCCAGCTCACCTAGCCGGGACAGGCGAAATGAAAAACTGTTTTTT. The full variable domain, with the rest looked up from reference TRBV18 and TRBJ1-4, is NAGVMQNPRHLVRRRGQEARLRCSPMKGHSHVYWYRQLPEEGLKFMVYLQKENIIDESGMPKERFSAEFPKEGPSILRIQQVVRGDSAAYFCASSPSRDRRNEKLFFGSGTQLSVL.

J is TRBJ2-7 and V is TRBV5-1, with D perhaps TRBD1 (5 bases). The CDR3 contains 14 residues. V lost 0 bases and J 1 base, leaving 8 bases between the germline ends. Germline V gene sequence: CDR1 SGHRS, CDR2 YFSETQ. The CDR3 sequence: CASSLGTLSYEQYF. CDR3 bases: TGCGCCAGCAGCTTGGGGACACTTTCCTACGAGCAGTACTTC.

The chain uses TRBV20-1 and TRBJ1-2, with TRBD1 matching over 7 bases. Germline assignment: CDR1 DFQATT and CDR2 SNEGSKA (reference sequence). The CDR3 contains 15 residues. Losses at the gene ends were 3 bases for V and 6 bases for J; bases not matched to a gene: 13. CDR3 region: CSASPGGGGADGYTF. The CDR3 bases are TGCAGTGCTAGTCCCGGGGGAGGGGGCGCGGATGGCTACACCTTC.

The V call is TRBV6-5, the J call TRBJ1-1, with D unclear. Trimming shortened V by 7 bases and J by 3 bases, and 15 bases separated the two germline ends. Germline-derived CDR1 and CDR2 are MNHEY and SVGAGI. CDR3 length: 14 residues. As DNA, the CDR3 is TGTGCCAGCAACCCGAGGAGGGCGGACACTGAAGCTTTCTTT. It translates to CASNPRRADTEAFF.

The chain links TRBV7-2 to TRBJ1-4; D might be TRBD1 (5 bases). This CDR3 is built from 16 residues. V was trimmed by 3 bases and J by 5 bases, leaving 16 bases between them. Per germline, CDR1 SGHTA and CDR2 FQGNSA. CDR3 sequence: CASSLVPRARNEKLFF. The CDR3 DNA sequence: TGTGCCAGCAGCTTGGTTCCCAGGGCCAGGAATGAAAAACTGTTTTTT.

This clone was counted only a few times. The chain couples TRBV2 to TRBJ1-2, with 12 positions matching TRBD1. Germline lookup yields CDR1 SNHLY and CDR2 FYNNEI. The CDR3 consists of 14 residues. With 8 bases clipped from V and 7 bases from J, the junction kept 8 bases outside the gene matches. DNA for the CDR3: TGTGCCAGCGGTAGGGACAGGGGGCGAAGTGGCTACACCTTC. It translates to CASGRDRGRSGYTF.

This clone was recorded once. The CDR3 nucleotides read TGTGCCAGCGTAGAGAGGGAAAACACTGAAGCTTTCTTT. This sequence encodes CASVERENTEAFF. The rearrangement joins TRBV3-1 (or the pseudogene TRBV3-2) to TRBJ1-1, with D unclear. The CDR3 has 13 residues. The germline V gene has CDR1 LGHDT and CDR2 YNNKEL (reference sequence). V lost 8 bases and J lost 2, with 12 bases in between.

The V call is TRBV4-1, the J call TRBJ1-2; tentative D call: TRBD1 (5 bases). From germline, CDR1 is MGHRA and CDR2 YSYEKL. The ends were cut back, 0 bases at V and 6 bases at J, with 17 bases in the middle. This CDR3 is built from 16 residues. This chain's CDR3 is CASSQDVRGGLDGYTF. CDR3 nucleotides: TGCGCCAGCAGCCAAGATGTGAGGGGCGGTTTGGATGGCTACACCTTC.

The chain links TRBV5-1 to TRBJ2-3; possibly TRBD2 for D (6 bases). Trimming took 1 base from V and 2 from J, leaving 11 bases between them. The CDR3 length is 15 residues. CDR1 is SGHRS, CDR2 YFSETQ, per germline. The chain's CDR3 is CASSLLDYSTDTQYF. For the CDR3, the DNA is TGCGCCAGCAGCTTGTTGGACTATTCCACAGATACGCAGTATTTT.

This chain links TRBV6-1 with TRBJ2-3, with TRBD1 matching 8 bases. Germline V gene data show CDR1 as MNHNS and CDR2 as SASEGT. The CDR3 has 15 amino acids. V lost 2 bases to trimming and J lost 0 bases; unmatched junction nucleotides: 1. The DNA for the CDR3 is TGTGCCAGCAGTGAATGGGACAGGAGCACAGATACGCAGTATTTT. This gives the protein CASSEWDRSTDTQYF.